These 29 T cell receptor beta chains were sequenced from one sample in a study of shared clonotypes between healthy human individuals (dated by TCRdb to 2020 to 2022). Library preparation used the immunoSEQ multiplex PCR assay. TCRdb retrieved this table from immuneACCESS and kept in-frame rearrangements only. Not all clones are present; in checked studies, unresolved V genes account for under half, and no reason is known for the remainder. In this sample the table shows about 1.5 million clones, 95% to 99% of which occur a single time. The ten biggest clones cover roughly 0.45% of the sample. Input material: naive CD4+ T cells sorted from blood. According to the study, the label for this sample's cell subset or site signals: CD45RA+ positively selected. These receptors were taken from a man aged 25 to 45 in good health.

The V gene is TRBV25-1, the J gene TRBJ1-2; 8 positions match TRBD1. V was pared by 1 base and J by 8 bases, with 3 bases of the junction left unmatched. This CDR3 region has 13 residues. Per the germline V gene, CDR1 is MGHDK and CDR2 is SYGVNS. The CDR3 DNA sequence: TGTGCCAGCAGTGAATCCCAGGGGGCAGGCTACACCTTC. Its protein is CASSESQGAGYTF.

For this clone: At one of its ends the junction is not consistent with the germline gene, which may arise from a read error. V is TRBV18 and J is TRBJ2-7; either TRBD1 or TRBD2 may supply D (5 bases each). The CDR3 has 13 residues. Germline V lookup: CDR1 KGHSH, CDR2 LQKENI. In DNA, the CDR3 is TGTGCCAGCTCACCGCGCACCGGGACCGACGCCCTATTC. Translated: CASSPRTGTDALF.

This chain links TRBV19 with TRBJ2-7; no definite D call. The CDR3 runs 11 residues. The ends were cut back, 4 bases at V and 5 bases at J, with 6 bases in the middle. Germline V CDR1 and CDR2: LNHDA, SQIVND (reference sequence). This CDR3 reads CASSTRNEQYF. CDR3 bases: TGTGCCAGTAGTACCCGAAACGAGCAGTACTTC.

The chain combines TRBV6-1 with TRBJ1-2, with no clear D. The germline gives CDR1 MNHNS, CDR2 SASEGT. The CDR3 is 14 residues long. The V end lost 0 bases, the J end lost 3 bases, and 8 bases lay between the germline ends. CDR3 sequence reads: CASSEAGTDYGYTF. The CDR3, as DNA: TGTGCCAGCAGTGAAGCAGGAACCGACTATGGCTACACCTTC.

V is TRBV28 and J is TRBJ1-4; perhaps TRBD1 as D (6 bases). Trimming pared 7 bases from V and 11 bases from J, leaving 14 bases between. CDR3 length: 12 residues. CDR1 is MDHEN, CDR2 SYDVKM, per germline. CDR3 residues: CASTQEGEKLFF. The CDR3 DNA follows: TGTGCCAGCACCCAAGAGGGGGAGAAACTGTTTTTT.

The V gene is TRBV4-1, the J gene TRBJ2-7; 10 nucleotides match TRBD1. Looked up from germline, CDR1 is MGHRA and CDR2 is YSYEKL. After removal of 3 bases from V and 2 bases from J, the junction contained 22 bases not matched to a gene. The CDR3 loop spans 21 amino acids. The CDR3 is CASSHGPTGTGATTIPYEQYF. In nucleotides, the CDR3 is TGCGCCAGCAGCCACGGGCCAACCGGGACAGGGGCGACTACCATCCCCTACGAGCAGTACTTC.

As concerns this clone: This same CDR3 is encoded by further DNA sequences in the sample. V gene TRBV18 combines with J gene TRBJ1-5; D possibly corresponds to TRBD1 (5 bases). V lost 1 base and J 0 bases, leaving 7 bases between the germline ends. Germline V gene lookup returns CDR1 KGHSH and CDR2 LQKENI. The CDR3 totals 15 residues. CDR3 DNA: TGTGCCAGCTCACCACTTGGGGGTAGCAATCAGCCCCAGCATTTT. Its protein product is CASSPLGGSNQPQHF.

J is TRBJ2-7 and V is TRBV18; D is unresolved. Germline V gene lookup returns CDR1 KGHSH and CDR2 LQKENI. CDR3 length: 13 amino acids. V was cut by 3 bases and J by 6 bases, with 12 bases left in between. CDR3 loop: CASSPHPEREQYF. CDR3 nucleotides: TGTGCCAGCTCACCCCACCCAGAACGCGAGCAGTACTTC.

The chain recombines TRBV14 with TRBJ1-1, with unresolved D. V lost 4 bases and J lost 1, with 10 bases in between. The CDR3 contains 14 residues. Germline CDR1 reads SGHDN; CDR2 reads FVKESK. In DNA, the CDR3 is TGTGCCAGCAGCCCTTGGACCCCGAACACTGAAGCTTTCTTT. Its protein product is CASSPWTPNTEAFF.

V gene TRBV2 combines with J gene TRBJ2-3; no clear D. CDR3 length: 16 residues. The V end was cut by 1 base, the J end by 2 bases, with 13 bases between. Germline assignment: CDR1 SNHLY and CDR2 FYNNEI. In nucleotides, the CDR3 is TGTGCCAGCAGTGAAGTGGTTCAGGAATACACAGATACGCAGTATTTT. Translation gives CASSEVVQEYTDTQYF.

This chain uses TRBV5-1 with TRBJ2-2; D is possibly TRBD1 (5 bases). Looked up from germline, CDR1 is SGHRS and CDR2 is YFSETQ. The CDR3 loop spans 15 amino acids. With 5 bases removed from V and 2 bases from J, the gap between germline ends came to 13 bases. The DNA of the CDR3 is TGCGCCAGCAGGGTCACAGGCCTTAACACCGGGGAGCTGTTTTTT. Translated, it gives CASRVTGLNTGELFF. Using reference TRBV5-1 and TRBJ2-2 for the parts outside the CDR3, the full variable domain is KAGVTQTPRYLIKTRGQQVTLSCSPISGHRSVSWYQQTPGQGLQFLFEYFSETQRNKGNFPGRFSGRQFSNSRSEMNVSTLELGDSALYLCASRVTGLNTGELFFGEGSRLTVL.

The chain links TRBV5-1 to TRBJ1-1, with 9 bases lining up with TRBD1. CDR3 length: 15 amino acids. Germline lookup yields CDR1 SGHRS and CDR2 YFSETQ. J lost 0 bases, V lost 5 bases, and 5 bases had no gene match. The CDR3 DNA reads as TGCGCCAGCAGTCCTACAGGGGGCCTGAACACTGAAGCTTTCTTT. Translating gives CASSPTGGLNTEAFF.

This chain connects TRBV7-9 to TRBJ2-7; a possible D gene is TRBD2 (5 bases). V was cut by 3 bases and J by 5 bases, with 11 bases left in between. Per the germline V gene, CDR1 is SEHNR and CDR2 is FQNEAQ (reference sequence). There are 13 residues in the CDR3. The CDR3 loop is CASSFGVVDEQYF. CDR3 sequence (DNA): TGTGCCAGCAGCTTCGGGGTTGTTGACGAGCAGTACTTC. Full variable domain (outside the CDR3, taken from reference TRBV7-9 and TRBJ2-7): DTGVSQNPRHKITKRGQNVTFRCDPISEHNRLYWYRQTLGQGPEFLTYFQNEAQLEKSRLLSDRFSAERPKGSFSTLEIQRTEQGDSAMYLCASSFGVVDEQYFGPGTRLTVT.

This chain connects TRBV7-6 to TRBJ2-5; D is unresolved. The CDR3 covers 16 residues. V lost 1 base to trimming and J lost 3 bases, with 15 bases between them. Germline V gene lookup returns CDR1 SGHVS and CDR2 FNYEAQ. CDR3 coding DNA: TGTGCCAGCAGCTTAGGGGCTTTGGACGGAAAAGAGACCCAGTACTTC. It yields the protein CASSLGALDGKETQYF.

This chain joins TRBV28 and TRBJ1-3, with 8 bases that match TRBD1. This CDR3 has 15 amino acids. Germline CDR1 is MDHEN and CDR2 is SYDVKM. V shed 2 bases, J shed 2 bases, and the junction held 2 bases outside the gene matches. The CDR3: CASSLADRAGNTIYF. In nucleotides, the CDR3 is TGTGCCAGCAGTTTAGCGGACAGGGCTGGAAACACCATATATTTT. Drawing the rest from reference TRBV28 and TRBJ1-3, the complete variable domain is DVKVTQSSRYLVKRTGEKVFLECVQDMDHENMFWYRQDPGLGLRLIYFSYDVKMKEKGDIPEGYSVSREKKERFSLILESASTNQTSMYLCASSLADRAGNTIYFGEGSWLTVV.

The chain couples TRBV13 to TRBJ1-2; weak D call: TRBD1 (5 bases). The CDR3 consists of 13 residues. V was clipped by 3 bases and J by 5 bases, with 10 bases between them. Looked up from germline, CDR1 is PRHDT and CDR2 is FYEKMQ (reference sequence). The DNA for the CDR3 is TGTGCCAGCAGCTTTGTTGGGGGGTATGGCTACACCTTC. As protein: CASSFVGGYGYTF.

This chain joins TRBV4-3 and TRBJ2-1; 11 bases are a match to TRBD2. The trim removed 4 bases at V and 8 bases at J, leaving 7 bases unmatched. The germline V gene has CDR1 LGHNA and CDR2 YSLEER. The CDR3 is 15 residues long. For the CDR3, the DNA is TGCGCCAGCAGCCGAATAGCGGGAGGGCCTGATGAGCAGTTCTTC. It specifies CASSRIAGGPDEQFF.

This chain connects TRBV28 to TRBJ2-7, with D unresolved. V was pared by 2 bases and J by 3 bases, with 11 bases between. Germline V gene sequence: CDR1 MDHEN, CDR2 SYDVKM. The CDR3 extends over 14 amino acids. The CDR3 nucleotides read TGTGCCAGCAGTTTACAGGACGAAAACTACGAGCAGTACTTC. This encodes CASSLQDENYEQYF.

The gene calls are TRBV11-2 and TRBJ2-3; TRBD1 or TRBD2 may be the D gene (5 bases each). There are 11 residues in the CDR3. V lost 5 bases, J lost 12 bases, and 12 bases lay in between. Germline loops: CDR1 SGHAT, CDR2 FQNNGV. The CDR3 nucleotides read TGTGCCAGCAGCCCGGCCGGGACCCAGTATTTT. This translates into CASSPAGTQYF.

The genes are TRBV18 and TRBJ2-5; D is perhaps TRBD2 (6 bases). V shed 5 bases and J shed 5 bases, with 15 bases lying between them. CDR1 is KGHSH, CDR2 LQKENI, per germline. The CDR3 has 14 amino acids. CDR3 loop: CASSIRETSETQYF. The CDR3 nucleotides read TGTGCCAGCTCAATACGGGAGACGTCGGAGACCCAGTACTTC.

The chain is built from TRBV11-2 and TRBJ2-1, with 16 bases lining up with TRBD2. Germline-derived CDR1 and CDR2 are SGHAT and FQNNGV. V lost 2 bases and J lost 8; bases outside the gene matches: 3. The CDR3 loop spans 16 amino acids. CDR3 DNA: TGTGCCAGCAGCTTACAGGGACTAGCGGGAGGGGATGAGCAGTTCTTC. Its protein product is CASSLQGLAGGDEQFF.

This chain joins TRBV9 and TRBJ2-1, with D maybe TRBD2 (6 bases). Trimming removed 3 bases from V and 6 bases from J, with 19 bases in between. This CDR3 has 16 amino acids. The germline V gene encodes CDR1 SGDLS and CDR2 YYNGEE. The CDR3 bases are TGTGCCAGCAGCGCCCCGACTGGGGTCGGGGGCAATGAGCAGTTCTTC. This codes for CASSAPTGVGGNEQFF.

V and J are TRBV5-1 and TRBJ2-7; D remains ambiguous. Germline CDR1 SGHRS, CDR2 YFSETQ. This CDR3 has 16 residues. V lost 0 bases to trimming and J lost 0 bases, with 13 bases between them. The CDR3 DNA reads TGCGCCAGCAGCTTGGTTCCTCCTGCGTCCTCCTACGAGCAGTACTTC. It translates to CASSLVPPASSYEQYF.

This sequence joins TRBV5-6 and TRBJ2-7; 9 nucleotides agree with TRBD1. V shed 1 base and J 9 bases; nucleotides not matched to a gene: 11. The CDR3 totals 15 residues. From germline, CDR1 is SGHDT and CDR2 YYEEEE. CDR3: CASSLKGGQGLAQYF. The CDR3 DNA sequence: TGTGCCAGCAGCTTGAAAGGGGGACAGGGTTTAGCGCAGTACTTC.

V usage is TRBV4-2 and J usage is TRBJ1-2; 9 positions match TRBD1. CDR1 LGHNA and CDR2 YNFKEQ come from the germline V gene. The CDR3 runs 17 residues. With 0 bases clipped from V and 8 bases from J, the junction kept 13 bases outside the gene matches. The CDR3 DNA reads TGTGCCAGCAGCCAAGATTCTACCGGGACAGGGAAGGGCGGCTACACCTTC. It is translated as CASSQDSTGTGKGGYTF.

The rearrangement uses TRBV28 and TRBJ2-1, with a tentative D call TRBD1 (6 bases). CDR1 and CDR2 (germline): MDHEN, SYDVKM. CDR3 size: 16 residues. V lost 0 bases, J lost 7 bases, and 16 bases lay in between. The CDR3 DNA sequence: TGTGCCAGCAGTTTATGGGACACCCTGGGGGCGAATGAGCAGTTCTTC. It is translated as CASSLWDTLGANEQFF. The full variable domain, in which reference TRBV28 and TRBJ2-1 provide the parts outside the CDR3, is DVKVTQSSRYLVKRTGEKVFLECVQDMDHENMFWYRQDPGLGLRLIYFSYDVKMKEKGDIPEGYSVSREKKERFSLILESASTNQTSMYLCASSLWDTLGANEQFFGPGTRLTVL.

This chain joins TRBV10-3 and TRBJ2-1; D possibly corresponds to TRBD2 (5 bases). V was shortened by 1 base and J by 10 bases, with 11 bases between the two germline ends. The V gene's germline CDR1 is ENHRY and CDR2 SYGVKD. The length of the CDR3 is 13 residues. The CDR3 loop reads CAISELGREEQFF. The CDR3 nucleotides are TGTGCCATCAGTGAGTTGGGGAGAGAGGAGCAGTTCTTC.

J is TRBJ2-3 and V is TRBV2; D remains ambiguous. The length of the CDR3 is 14 residues. Trimming took 6 bases from V and 8 from J, leaving 18 bases between them. The V gene's germline CDR1 is SNHLY and CDR2 FYNNEI. The CDR3 DNA sequence: TGTGCCAGCAGATCGGAGACTGGCCTTGGTACGCAGTATTTT. It codes for CASRSETGLGTQYF.

The chain joins TRBV5-1 to TRBJ1-2, with D maybe TRBD1 (5 bases). CDR3 length: 13 residues. Germline V gene data show CDR1 as SGHRS and CDR2 as YFSETQ. Trimming pared 3 bases from V and 0 bases from J, leaving 6 bases between. CDR3 DNA sequence: TGCGCCAGCAGCTGGGGGGCTAACTATGGCTACACCTTC. Protein product: CASSWGANYGYTF.